The subject of this entry is one T cell receptor beta chain. Generated by immunoSEQ multiplex PCR, the TCRdb table keeps only in-frame clones and is missing some. The table has about 80,000 clones, about 90% seen once. The CDR3 extends over 15 amino acids. The V gene end was trimmed by 6 bases and the J gene end by 5 bases; junction bases not matched to a gene: 10. The germline CDR1 and CDR2 sequences are MNHNY and SVGAGI (reference sequence). This sample was included in a study of PD-L1 blockade in urothelial cancer. Study-level information: Blood underwent analysis 3 weeks (second dose) and 6 weeks after treatment began.

This rearrangement joins TRBV6-6 to TRBJ2-5; 9 bases are a match to TRBD2. This sequence was found in a woman in her 70s with urothelial cancer. The input for sequencing was PBMCs, taken around atezolizumab (anti-PD-L1) treatment. CDR3 sequence: CASRLGGGAWETQYF. CDR3 nucleotide sequence: TGTGCCAGCAGACTAGGCGGGGGGGCATGGGAGACCCAGTACTTC.